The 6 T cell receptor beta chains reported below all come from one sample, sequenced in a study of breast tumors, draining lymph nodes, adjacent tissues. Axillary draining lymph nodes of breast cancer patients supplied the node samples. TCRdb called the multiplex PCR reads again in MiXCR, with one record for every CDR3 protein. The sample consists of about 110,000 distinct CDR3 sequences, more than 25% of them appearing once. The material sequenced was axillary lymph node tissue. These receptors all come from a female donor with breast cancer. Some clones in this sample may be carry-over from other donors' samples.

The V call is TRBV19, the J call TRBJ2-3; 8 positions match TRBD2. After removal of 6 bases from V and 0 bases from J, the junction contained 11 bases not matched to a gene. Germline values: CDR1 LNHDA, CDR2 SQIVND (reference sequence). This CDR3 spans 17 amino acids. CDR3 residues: CASSSGASGSSTDTQYF. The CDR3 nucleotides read TGTGCCAGTAGCAGCGGGGCTAGCGGGTCAAGCACAGATACGCAGTATTTT.

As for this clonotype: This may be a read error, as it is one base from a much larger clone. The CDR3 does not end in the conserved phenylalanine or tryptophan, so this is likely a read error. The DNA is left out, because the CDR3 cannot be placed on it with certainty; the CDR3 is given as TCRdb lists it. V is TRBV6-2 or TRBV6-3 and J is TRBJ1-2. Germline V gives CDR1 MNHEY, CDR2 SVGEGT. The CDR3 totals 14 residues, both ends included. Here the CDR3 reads CASSHRTLREVGTL.

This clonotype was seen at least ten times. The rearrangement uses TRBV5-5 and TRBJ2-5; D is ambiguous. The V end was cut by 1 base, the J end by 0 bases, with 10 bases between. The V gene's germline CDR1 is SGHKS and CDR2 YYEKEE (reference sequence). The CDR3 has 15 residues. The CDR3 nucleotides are TGTGCCAGCAGCTTGAGTGAATCGTACCAAGAGACCCAGTACTTC. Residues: CASSLSESYQETQYF.

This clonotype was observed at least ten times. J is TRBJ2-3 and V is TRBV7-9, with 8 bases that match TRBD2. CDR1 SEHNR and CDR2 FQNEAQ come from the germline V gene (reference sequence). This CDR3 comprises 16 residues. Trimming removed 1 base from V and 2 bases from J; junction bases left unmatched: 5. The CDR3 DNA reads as TGTGCCAGCAGCTTAGTACGCGGGAGGCCCACAGATACGCAGTATTTT. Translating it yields CASSLVRGRPTDTQYF.

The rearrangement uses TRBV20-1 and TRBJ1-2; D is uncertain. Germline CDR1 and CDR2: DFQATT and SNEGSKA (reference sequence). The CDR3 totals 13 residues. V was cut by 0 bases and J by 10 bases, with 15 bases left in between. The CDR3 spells CSARDLGRALYTF. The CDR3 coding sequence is TGCAGTGCTAGAGATCTGGGTCGTGCCCTCTACACCTTC.

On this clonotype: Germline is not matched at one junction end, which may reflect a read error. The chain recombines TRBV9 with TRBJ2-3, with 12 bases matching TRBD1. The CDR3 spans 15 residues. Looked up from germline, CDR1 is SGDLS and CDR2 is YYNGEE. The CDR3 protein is CVSSAGTGGLRAPYF. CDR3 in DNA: TGTGTCAGCAGCGCGGGGACAGGGGGCCTAAGGGCGCCGTATTTT. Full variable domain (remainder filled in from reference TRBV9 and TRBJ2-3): DSGVTQTPKHLITATGQRVTLRCSPRSGDLSVYWYQQSLDQGLQFLIQYYNGEERAKGNILERFSAQQFPDLHSELNLSSLELGDSALYFCVSSAGTGGLRAPYFGPGTRLTVL.